The 28 T cell receptor beta chains reported below all come from one sample, sequenced in a study of Graves' ophthalmopathy and Graves' hyperthyroidism. For repertoire sequencing, the TCR beta CDR3 regions were amplified from RNA transcripts. A first-round RT-PCR used HTBI primers, followed by a second-round multiplex PCR. One entry per CDR3 protein, called by TCRdb with MiXCR from the multiplex PCR reads. The sample consists of roughly 500,000 distinct CDR3 sequences, over 13% of them appearing once. Input material: blood. The receptors stem from a woman in her twenties or thirties with Graves' ophthalmopathy.

This clonotype showed up just a few times. As DNA, the CDR3 is TGCGCCAGCAGCCGGACGGGATTTGACACCGGGGAGCTGTTTTTT. This encodes CASSRTGFDTGELFF. V and J are TRBV5-1 and TRBJ2-2; TRBD2 might be the D (5 bases). V lost 4 bases, J lost 3 bases, and 13 bases lay in between. This CDR3 contains 15 residues. Germline-derived CDR1 and CDR2 are SGHRS and YFSETQ.

This clonotype showed up many times. The V gene is TRBV5-1, the J gene TRBJ2-7; 8 positions match TRBD2. Germline assignment: CDR1 SGHRS and CDR2 YFSETQ. V dropped 1 base and J dropped 3; count of bases not matched to a gene: 3. The CDR3 totals 14 residues. CDR3 in DNA: TGCGCCAGCAGCTTGTCTAGCGGGTACTACGAGCAGTACTTC. Its protein product is CASSLSSGYYEQYF. Variable domain in full (rest from reference TRBV5-1 and TRBJ2-7): KAGVTQTPRYLIKTRGQQVTLSCSPISGHRSVSWYQQTPGQGLQFLFEYFSETQRNKGNFPGRFSGRQFSNSRSEMNVSTLELGDSALYLCASSLSSGYYEQYFGPGTRLTVT.

This clonotype showed up many times. The chain recombines TRBV29-1 with TRBJ1-1; D gene unclear. V gave up 4 bases and J gave up 6 bases, with 15 bases separating them. The CDR3 is made up of 13 amino acids. Germline values: CDR1 SQVTM, CDR2 ANQGSEA. The CDR3 sequence is CSVVFAANAEAFF. The CDR3 DNA is TGCAGCGTTGTCTTTGCGGCCAACGCTGAAGCTTTCTTT.

This clonotype showed up many times. The gene calls are TRBV29-1 and TRBJ1-2; D gene ambiguous. Germline values: CDR1 SQVTM, CDR2 ANQGSEA. Trimming shortened V by 0 bases and J by 7 bases, and 9 bases separated the two germline ends. This CDR3 has 12 residues. The CDR3 coding sequence is TGCAGCGTTGAAGACCTCCGGGGTGGCTACACCTTC. It codes for CSVEDLRGGYTF.

This clonotype was found a few times. V is TRBV19 and J is TRBJ2-2; tentative D call: TRBD2 (5 bases). The CDR3 length is 16 residues. The ends were cut back, 10 bases at V and 6 bases at J, with 24 bases in the middle. Germline V lookup: CDR1 LNHDA, CDR2 SQIVND (reference sequence). The CDR3 DNA reads TGTGCCACCCAGTGGGGAGCCGGGCCGGGCGCCGGGGAGCTGTTTTTT. Translated: CATQWGAGPGAGELFF.

This clonotype was found many times. The J gene is TRBJ2-5, the V gene TRBV20-1; D gene ambiguous. CDR1 is DFQATT and CDR2 is SNEGSKA in the germline V gene (reference sequence). Trimming took 1 base from V and 5 from J, leaving 11 bases between them. The CDR3 extends over 13 amino acids. The CDR3 DNA is TGCAGTGCTAGAGGCGGTATTGGGGAGACCCAGTACTTC. This gives the protein CSARGGIGETQYF.

This clonotype was observed many times. The V call is TRBV15, the J call TRBJ2-5; D unresolved. V gave up 2 bases and J gave up 2 bases, with 18 bases separating them. Germline V lookup: CDR1 LNHNV, CDR2 YYDKDF (reference sequence). The CDR3 extends over 17 amino acids. The CDR3, as DNA: TGTGCCACCAGCAGACCTCCCGCGCCAGTCATACAAGAGACCCAGTACTTC. Its translation is CATSRPPAPVIQETQYF.

This clonotype occurred many times. The chain's CDR3 is CASSQAGTPGYTF. The DNA for the CDR3 is TGCGCCAGCAGCCAAGCCGGGACCCCCGGCTACACCTTC. V usage is TRBV4-1 and J usage is TRBJ1-2, with D maybe TRBD1 (5 bases). V was cut by 1 base and J by 8 bases, with 11 bases left in between. Looked up from germline, CDR1 is MGHRA and CDR2 is YSYEKL. The CDR3 contains 13 residues.

V gene TRBV12-3 or TRBV12-4 combines with J gene TRBJ2-5; 12 bases map to TRBD2. Trimming removed 5 bases from V and 3 bases from J; junction bases left unmatched: 4. CDR3 length equals 15 residues. The CDR3 coding sequence is TGTGCCAGCAGTACGACTAGCGGGGGTAAAGAGACCCAGTACTTC. Protein: CASSTTSGGKETQYF.

V usage is TRBV12-3 or TRBV12-4 and J usage is TRBJ2-5, with TRBD2 matching 7 bases. J lost 4 bases, V lost 6 bases, and 11 bases had no gene match. The CDR3 totals 15 residues. Here the CDR3 reads CASSPVPGGSETQYF. The CDR3, as DNA: TGTGCCAGCAGCCCGGTCCCGGGGGGTTCAGAGACCCAGTACTTC.

Many counts were recorded for this clonotype. The CDR3 coding sequence is TGTGCCAGCAGTTTGACAGATCTCTCCTACGAGCAGTACTTC. It translates to CASSLTDLSYEQYF. The rearrangement joins TRBV28 to TRBJ2-7, with D perhaps TRBD1 (5 bases). Looked up from germline, CDR1 is MDHEN and CDR2 is SYDVKM. V lost 3 bases and J 0 bases, leaving 9 bases between the germline ends. CDR3 length: 14 residues.

This clonotype was recorded at least ten times. The chain links TRBV20-1 to TRBJ2-5; perhaps TRBD2 as D (5 bases). Germline CDR1 and CDR2: DFQATT and SNEGSKA (reference sequence). The CDR3 loop spans 14 amino acids. V was cut by 1 base and J by 10 bases, with 19 bases left in between. The CDR3 reads CSARGAPVSGGQYF. Here the CDR3 DNA reads TGCAGTGCTAGAGGGGCACCAGTATCTGGAGGCCAGTACTTC.

This clonotype was counted ten times or more. This sequence joins TRBV6-5 and TRBJ2-7; 8 bases line up with TRBD2. Trimming removed 7 bases from V and 2 bases from J; junction bases left unmatched: 4. Germline assignment: CDR1 MNHEY and CDR2 SVGAGI. The CDR3 has 13 residues. The CDR3 here is CASNLAGPYEQYF. As DNA, the CDR3 is TGTGCCAGCAATCTAGCGGGCCCCTACGAGCAGTACTTC.

This clonotype has a count of ten or more. The V gene is TRBV28, the J gene TRBJ1-2; TRBD1 matches at 8 bases. Germline V lookup: CDR1 MDHEN, CDR2 SYDVKM. With 4 bases clipped from V and 5 bases from J, the junction kept 12 bases outside the gene matches. The CDR3 spans 16 residues. The DNA of the CDR3 is TGTGCCAGCAGTTCCCCAGGACAGGGCTTTGGATATGGCTACACCTTC. Residues: CASSSPGQGFGYGYTF.

At least ten counts were recorded for this clonotype. V and J are TRBV28 and TRBJ2-6; D gene ambiguous. The germline V and J ends were trimmed by 6 bases and 0 bases, with 6 bases remaining between them. Germline V gives CDR1 MDHEN, CDR2 SYDVKM. The CDR3 runs to 14 residues. The CDR3 nucleotides read TGTGCCAGCAGCTTAAACTCTGGGGCCAACGTCCTGACTTTC. Amino acid sequence: CASSLNSGANVLTF.

This clonotype was seen ten or more times. J is TRBJ2-7 and V is TRBV12-5, with D perhaps TRBD2 (7 bases). Deletions cut 7 bases from V and 1 base from J, with 11 bases between. This CDR3 is built from 13 residues. CDR1 and CDR2 from the germline V gene are LGHNT and FRNRAP. CDR3 sequence: CASEGGGSYEQYF. The CDR3 nucleotides are TGTGCTAGTGAAGGGGGGGGATCCTACGAGCAGTACTTC. Full variable domain (remainder filled in from reference TRBV12-5 and TRBJ2-7): DARVTQTPRHKVTEMGQEVTMRCQPILGHNTVFWYRQTMMQGLELLAYFRNRAPLDDSGMPKDRFSAEMPDATLATLKIQPSEPRDSAVYFCASEGGGSYEQYFGPGTRLTVT.

This clonotype has at least ten counts. The J gene is TRBJ2-7, the V gene TRBV12-3 or TRBV12-4; 7 bases agree with TRBD1. With V trimmed by 3 bases and J by 6 bases, 5 bases remained unmatched. The CDR3 length is 13 residues. Here the CDR3 DNA reads TGTGCCAGCAGTTTGTATACAGGGGTCGAGCAGTACTTC. As protein: CASSLYTGVEQYF.

This clonotype was picked up many times. The gene calls are TRBV6-1 and TRBJ1-6, with no clear D. CDR3 size: 16 residues. V gave up 1 base and J gave up 4 bases, with 11 bases separating them. Germline V CDR1 and CDR2: MNHNS, SASEGT. The CDR3 protein is CASSEVGTLYNSPLHF. The CDR3 nucleotides are TGTGCCAGCAGTGAAGTCGGAACACTGTATAATTCACCCCTCCACTTT.

V gene TRBV6-2 or TRBV6-3 combines with J gene TRBJ2-7, with no clear D. V lost 0 bases, J lost 2 bases, and 20 bases lay in between. This CDR3 is built from 18 residues. Per germline, CDR1 MNHEY and CDR2 SVGEGT. The CDR3 sequence is CASSYSPLRGHVPYEQYF. Here the CDR3 DNA reads TGTGCCAGCAGTTACTCACCACTCCGAGGCCATGTCCCCTACGAGCAGTACTTC.

There are many counts of this clonotype. The J gene is TRBJ1-1, the V gene TRBV6-1; D unclear. The CDR3 sequence is 14 residues long. V was pared by 6 bases and J by 6 bases, with 17 bases between. Looked up from germline, CDR1 is MNHNS and CDR2 is SASEGT. CDR3 DNA: TGTGCCAGCAGGGACGGGCCACAACACGCTGAAGCTTTCTTT. Translation gives CASRDGPQHAEAFF.

In this sample, this clonotype turned up many times. The V call is TRBV28, the J call TRBJ2-5, with a possible D match to TRBD1 (6 bases). The CDR3 length is 15 residues. CDR1 and CDR2 from the germline V gene are MDHEN and SYDVKM. Trimming stripped 1 base from V and 5 bases from J, with 14 bases between. CDR3 nucleotides: TGTGCCAGCAGTTTATTACAGGGAAATGCGGAGACCCAGTACTTC. Translation gives CASSLLQGNAETQYF.

This clonotype appeared a few times. This chain joins TRBV3-1 and TRBJ1-5, with D hard to call. Germline V gene data show CDR1 as LGHDT and CDR2 as YNNKEL (reference sequence). The CDR3 contains 16 residues. Trimming took 0 bases from V and 4 from J, leaving 13 bases between them. The CDR3 DNA reads TGTGCCAGCAGCCAAGATTCGCCGGCAGAAAATCAGCCCCAGCATTTT. This translates into CASSQDSPAENQPQHF.

This clonotype appeared a few times. Possible read error: a much larger clone is one base away. V is TRBV9 and J is TRBJ2-5; 7 positions agree with TRBD2. The V gene's germline CDR1 is SGDLS and CDR2 YYNGEE. CDR3 length: 16 amino acids. The DNA of the CDR3 is TGTGCCAGCAGCGTAGCTCCTAGCGGCGCCAGAGAGACCCAGGACTTC. Translating it yields CASSVAPSGARETQDF. The whole variable domain, remainder taken from reference TRBV9 and TRBJ2-5, is DSGVTQTPKHLITATGQRVTLRCSPRSGDLSVYWYQQSLDQGLQFLIQYYNGEERAKGNILERFSAQQFPDLHSELNLSSLELGDSALYFCASSVAPSGARETQDFGPGTRLLVL.

The gene calls are TRBV4-2 and TRBJ2-7, with 8 bases identical to TRBD2. Germline values: CDR1 LGHNA, CDR2 YNFKEQ. V was clipped by 3 bases and J by 5 bases; unmatched bases: 12. This CDR3 is built from 16 residues. The CDR3 reads CASSQEAGLGLHEQYF. The CDR3 bases are TGTGCCAGCAGCCAGGAGGCGGGACTAGGTCTCCACGAGCAGTACTTC.

The chain is built from TRBV28 and TRBJ1-1, with a possible D match to TRBD1 (6 bases). The CDR3 is 14 amino acids. Trimming took 3 bases from V and 3 from J, leaving 11 bases between them. Germline assignment: CDR1 MDHEN and CDR2 SYDVKM. CDR3 sequence: CASSFLGGHTEAFF. DNA of the CDR3: TGTGCCAGCAGTTTCCTCGGGGGCCACACTGAAGCTTTCTTT.

In this sample, this clonotype turned up many times. The CDR3 DNA sequence: TGTGCCAGCAGTCCAGCGGTGGGCACGAACACTGAAGCTTTCTTT. Amino acid sequence: CASSPAVGTNTEAFF. This chain links TRBV28 with TRBJ1-1; no clear D gene. V gave up 5 bases and J gave up 1 base, with 14 bases separating them. CDR3 size: 15 residues. Germline loops: CDR1 MDHEN, CDR2 SYDVKM.

This clonotype was recorded a few times. The J gene is TRBJ1-2, the V gene TRBV9; 7 positions match TRBD1. This CDR3 region has 15 residues. Germline V gives CDR1 SGDLS, CDR2 YYNGEE. V shed 5 bases and J 3 bases; nucleotides not matched to a gene: 10. CDR3 protein: CASSLLGGDDYGYTF. The CDR3 nucleotides read TGTGCCAGCAGTCTCCTAGGGGGCGATGACTATGGCTACACCTTC.

The gene calls are TRBV6-5 and TRBJ1-2, with 8 bases that match TRBD1. The germline CDR1 and CDR2 sequences are MNHEY and SVGAGI. Losses at the gene ends were 0 bases for V and 4 bases for J; bases not matched to a gene: 7. This CDR3 is 16 amino acids long. The chain's CDR3 is CASSYSTQGEPYGYTF. The CDR3 DNA is TGTGCCAGCAGTTACTCAACACAGGGGGAGCCCTATGGCTACACCTTC.